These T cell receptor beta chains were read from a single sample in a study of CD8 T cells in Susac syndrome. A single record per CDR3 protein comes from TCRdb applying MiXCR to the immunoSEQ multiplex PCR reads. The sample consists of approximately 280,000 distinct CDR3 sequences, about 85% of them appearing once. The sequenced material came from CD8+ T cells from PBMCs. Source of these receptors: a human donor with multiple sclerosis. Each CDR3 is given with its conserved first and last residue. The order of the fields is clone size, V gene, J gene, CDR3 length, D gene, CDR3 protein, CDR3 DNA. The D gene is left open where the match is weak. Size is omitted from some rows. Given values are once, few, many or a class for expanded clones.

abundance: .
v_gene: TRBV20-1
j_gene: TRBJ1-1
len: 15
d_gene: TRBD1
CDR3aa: CSARSLGTGRLEAFF
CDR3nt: TGCAGTGCTAGATCTCTCGGGACAGGGCGCCTGGAAGCTTTCTTT

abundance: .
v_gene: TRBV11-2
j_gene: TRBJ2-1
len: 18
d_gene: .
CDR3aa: CASFGINSEPVSYNEQFF
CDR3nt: TGTGCCAGCTTTGGGATTAATAGCGAGCCAGTCTCCTACAATGAGCAGTTCTTC

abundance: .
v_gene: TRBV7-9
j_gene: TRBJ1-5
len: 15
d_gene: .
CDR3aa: CASSLEGNPSQPQHF
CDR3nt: TGTGCCAGCAGCTTAGAGGGAAACCCAAGTCAGCCCCAGCATTTT

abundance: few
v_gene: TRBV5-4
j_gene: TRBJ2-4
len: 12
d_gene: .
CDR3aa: CASSSGLNIQYF
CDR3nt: TGTGCCAGCAGCTCGGGCCTCAACATTCAGTACTTC

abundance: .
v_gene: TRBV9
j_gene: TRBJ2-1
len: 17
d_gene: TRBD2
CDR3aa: CASSVTWTSGPDNEQFF
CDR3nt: TGTGCCAGCAGCGTTACTTGGACTAGTGGACCGGACAATGAGCAGTTCTTC

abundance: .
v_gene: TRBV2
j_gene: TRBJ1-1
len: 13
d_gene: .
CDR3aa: CASSARGRTEAFF
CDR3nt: TGTGCCAGCAGTGCCAGGGGAAGGACTGAAGCTTTCTTT

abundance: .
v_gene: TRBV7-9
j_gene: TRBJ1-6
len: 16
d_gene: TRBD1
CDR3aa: CASSLVGTGPNSPLHF
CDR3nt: TGTGCCAGCAGCTTAGTGGGGACAGGCCCTAATTCACCCCTCCACTTT

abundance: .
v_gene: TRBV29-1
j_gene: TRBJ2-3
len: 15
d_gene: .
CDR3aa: CSVETLGLRADTQYF
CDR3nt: TGCAGCGTTGAAACGCTCGGACTCAGGGCAGATACGCAGTATTTT

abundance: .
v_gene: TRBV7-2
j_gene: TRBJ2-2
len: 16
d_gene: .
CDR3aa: CASSPNWEPNTGELFF
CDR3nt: TGTGCCAGCAGCCCCAATTGGGAGCCGAACACCGGGGAGCTGTTTTTT

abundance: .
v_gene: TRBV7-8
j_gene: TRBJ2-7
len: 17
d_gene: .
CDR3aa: CASSLFGRTYISYEQYF
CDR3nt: TGTGCCAGCAGCTTGTTCGGTAGGACTTACATTTCCTACGAGCAGTACTTC